This passage covers 22 T cell receptor beta chains from one sample sequenced in a study of blood T cell repertoires in COVID-19. TCRdb's table, derived via immunoSEQ multiplex PCR, lists solely in-frame clones and lacks some. The repertoire holds around 100,000 clones, with approximately 86% as singletons. The sequenced material came from peripheral blood. Every receptor here comes from a woman in her sixties or seventies with acute or convalescent COVID-19.

V usage is TRBV30 and J usage is TRBJ2-5; D is unclear. Trimming shortened V by 5 bases and J by 2 bases, and 6 bases separated the two germline ends. Germline V lookup: CDR1 GTSNPN, CDR2 SVGIG (reference sequence). There are 11 residues in the CDR3. This chain's CDR3 is CAWGRQETQYF. In DNA, the CDR3 is TGTGCCTGGGGTCGGCAAGAGACCCAGTACTTC.

There are a few counts of this clone. The chain employs TRBV4-1 and TRBJ1-3, with D tentatively TRBD1 (5 bases). The germline V and J ends were trimmed by 0 bases and 0 bases, with 9 bases remaining between them. The germline gives CDR1 MGHRA, CDR2 YSYEKL. There are 16 residues in the CDR3. The CDR3, as DNA: TGCGCCAGCAGCCAAGAGTCGACAGTCTCTGGAAACACCATATATTTT. Its translation: CASSQESTVSGNTIYF.

The chain combines TRBV11-3 with TRBJ2-2; 12 bases match TRBD2. The length of the CDR3 is 18 residues. The trim removed 3 bases at V and 3 bases at J, leaving 8 bases unmatched. Germline V lookup: CDR1 SGHNT, CDR2 YENEEA. The DNA of the CDR3 is TGTGCCAGCAGCTTCGGGACTAGCGGGCCCCTTGACACCGGGGAGCTGTTTTTT. Encoded protein: CASSFGTSGPLDTGELFF. The whole variable domain, filled in from reference TRBV11-3 and TRBJ2-2, reads EAGVVQSPRYKIIEKKQPVAFWCNPISGHNTLYWYLQNLGQGPELLIRYENEEAVDDSQLPKDRFSAERLKGVDSTLKIQPAELGDSAVYLCASSFGTSGPLDTGELFFGEGSRLTVL.

As for this clone: The junction departs from the called germline gene at one end, perhaps through a read error. The J gene is TRBJ2-5, the V gene TRBV4-1; 9 bases align to TRBD2. This CDR3 comprises 14 residues. Germline CDR1 is MGHRA and CDR2 is YSYEKL. This CDR3 reads CASSQEIAGEAQYF. As DNA, the CDR3 is TGCGCCAGCAGCCAAGAAATAGCGGGAGAGGCCCAGTACTTC.

The rearrangement joins TRBV4-2 to TRBJ2-1; TRBD2 is a possible D gene (6 bases). The V end was cut by 4 bases, the J end by 1 base, with 11 bases between. Germline loops: CDR1 LGHNA, CDR2 YNFKEQ. This CDR3 comprises 15 residues. The chain's CDR3 is CASSPAGGSYNEQFF. DNA for the CDR3: TGTGCCAGCAGCCCGGCCGGGGGTTCCTACAATGAGCAGTTCTTC.

The chain is built from TRBV5-6 and TRBJ1-3, with 7 bases lining up with TRBD1. The CDR3 loop spans 16 amino acids. Trimming at V came to 0 bases and at J to 4 bases, leaving 7 bases not matched to a gene. Germline V CDR1 and CDR2: SGHDT, YYEEEE. The CDR3 here is CASSLVWAGGGNTIYF. In DNA form, the CDR3 reads TGTGCCAGCAGCTTGGTCTGGGCAGGGGGAGGAAACACCATATATTTT.

The rearrangement joins TRBV29-1 to TRBJ1-5; possibly TRBD1 for D (6 bases). Germline V lookup: CDR1 SQVTM, CDR2 ANQGSEA. Trimming took 7 bases from V and 4 from J, leaving 14 bases between them. This CDR3 comprises 13 residues. CDR3 coding DNA: TGCAGCGCCGGCAGGGGAGGAAATCAGCCCCAGCATTTT. Amino acids: CSAGRGGNQPQHF.

This chain joins TRBV1 and TRBJ1-4; TRBD1, the D gene given by the table, was not confirmed from the DNA. TRBV1 is a documented pseudogene. The CDR3 spans 15 residues. The CDR3: CTSSQVTGVKGKLFF. The CDR3 region has the DNA TGCACCAGCAGCCAAGTAACAGGAGTTAAAGGGAAACTGTTTTTT.

The rearrangement links TRBV30 to TRBJ1-1; TRBD1 agrees at 8 bases. The CDR3 extends over 13 amino acids. Germline CDR1 is GTSNPN and CDR2 is SVGIG (reference sequence). V shed 3 bases and J 4 bases; nucleotides not matched to a gene: 4. CDR3 loop: CAWSRGLGTEAFF. In nucleotides, the CDR3 is TGTGCCTGGAGCAGGGGGCTGGGCACTGAAGCTTTCTTT.

J is TRBJ1-2 and V is TRBV6-5; D unclear. CDR1 and CDR2 (germline): MNHEY, SVGAGI. The CDR3 covers 15 residues. The V end lost 8 bases, the J end lost 0 bases, and 16 bases lay between the germline ends. As DNA, the CDR3 is TGTGCCAGCCAACTTGCCCCTGGGCCTAACTATGGCTACACCTTC. Protein product: CASQLAPGPNYGYTF.

The V gene is TRBV6-6, the J gene TRBJ1-3, with 11 bases that match TRBD1. V was pared by 5 bases and J by 3 bases, with 9 bases of the junction left unmatched. Germline CDR1 is MNHNY and CDR2 is SVGAGI (reference sequence). There are 17 residues in the CDR3. CDR3 region: CASSQRTGGEGGNTIYF. For the CDR3, the DNA is TGTGCCAGCAGTCAACGGACAGGGGGCGAAGGTGGAAACACCATATATTTT.

The chain recombines TRBV3-1 (or the pseudogene TRBV3-2) with TRBJ1-1; D not certain. V shed 4 bases and J shed 6 bases, with 15 bases lying between them. Per the germline V gene, CDR1 is LGHDT and CDR2 is YNNKEL (reference sequence). The CDR3 has 14 residues. As DNA, the CDR3 is TGTGCCAGCAGCCCTGGGCCCCTAAACGCTGAAGCTTTCTTT. Translation gives CASSPGPLNAEAFF.

This rearrangement joins TRBV11-2 to TRBJ1-6, with 11 bases matching TRBD1. The CDR3 totals 17 residues. The V gene's germline CDR1 is SGHAT and CDR2 FQNNGV. V dropped 1 base and J dropped 10; count of bases not matched to a gene: 9. In DNA form, the CDR3 reads TGTGCCAGCAGCTTAGCTCTGGAGGACAGGGGGCGATCACCCCTCCACTTT. This translates into CASSLALEDRGRSPLHF. The variable domain in full, completed from reference TRBV11-2 and TRBJ1-6, reads EAGVAQSPRYKIIEKRQSVAFWCNPISGHATLYWYQQILGQGPKLLIQFQNNGVVDDSQLPKDRFSAERLKGVDSTLKIQPAKLEDSAVYLCASSLALEDRGRSPLHFGNGTRLTVT.

V is TRBV30 and J is TRBJ1-5, with D unresolved. This CDR3 is built from 13 residues. V lost 0 bases and J lost 3, with 6 bases in between. Germline loops: CDR1 GTSNPN, CDR2 SVGIG (reference sequence). CDR3: CAWSVSLNQPQHF. Written as DNA, the CDR3 is TGTGCCTGGAGTGTATCCCTCAATCAGCCCCAGCATTTT.

The chain links TRBV6-1 to TRBJ1-6; a weak D match, TRBD1 (5 bases). The CDR3 is made up of 14 amino acids. V was trimmed by 3 bases and J by 14 bases, leaving 17 bases between them. Germline CDR1 is MNHNS and CDR2 is SASEGT. In DNA, the CDR3 is TGTGCCAGCAGTGATAGAGACAGAAGAATATCCCTCCACTTT. Its protein is CASSDRDRRISLHF.

V gene TRBV9 combines with J gene TRBJ2-7, with a weak D call TRBD2 (6 bases). Trimming left V 4 bases short and J 7 bases short, with 18 bases between. Germline V gene data show CDR1 as SGDLS and CDR2 as YYNGEE. This CDR3 region has 14 residues. The CDR3 region is CASSKDGLREEQYF. The CDR3 DNA follows: TGTGCCAGCAGCAAGGACGGCCTGCGGGAAGAGCAGTACTTC.

CDR3 coding DNA: TGTGCCACCAGCAGAGGGACAGGGAGCCATGAGCAGTTCTTC. Its translation: CATSRGTGSHEQFF. The chain is built from TRBV15 and TRBJ2-1; TRBD1 aligns across 8 bases. Germline assignment: CDR1 LNHNV and CDR2 YYDKDF (reference sequence). CDR3 length: 14 residues. The V and J ends lost 1 base and 8 bases, in that order; junction bases with no gene match: 4.

This sequence joins TRBV9 and TRBJ2-1; no clear D gene. The CDR3 consists of 15 residues. Per germline, CDR1 SGDLS and CDR2 YYNGEE. V dropped 2 bases and J dropped 1 base, with 10 bases sitting between them. CDR3 DNA sequence: TGTGCCAGCAGCGTCGGCGGAACTTCCTACAATGAGCAGTTCTTC. Translating gives CASSVGGTSYNEQFF.

The genes are TRBV28 and TRBJ2-1; a weak D match, TRBD1 (6 bases). The CDR3 is 15 amino acids. Germline values: CDR1 MDHEN, CDR2 SYDVKM. Trimming shortened V by 6 bases and J by 6 bases, and 18 bases separated the two germline ends. CDR3 residues: CASRSTGTRANEQFF. The CDR3 DNA is TGTGCCAGCAGGTCTACTGGGACAAGGGCCAATGAGCAGTTCTTC.

This clone was seen just once. V is TRBV19 and J is TRBJ2-3; TRBD2 might be the D (6 bases). Germline CDR1 is LNHDA and CDR2 is SQIVND (reference sequence). V was cut by 7 bases and J by 3 bases, with 14 bases left in between. The CDR3 consists of 14 residues. CDR3 protein: CASTEGGGTDTQYF. The CDR3, as DNA: TGTGCCAGTACGGAGGGAGGAGGAACAGATACGCAGTATTTT.

This CDR3 reads CASLDRPSYNEQFF. For the CDR3, the DNA is TGTGCCAGCCTGGACAGGCCCTCCTACAATGAGCAGTTCTTC. This rearrangement joins TRBV5-8 to TRBJ2-1; 7 nucleotides line up with TRBD1. CDR3 length: 14 residues. Germline CDR1 and CDR2: SGHTS and YDEGEE. The V gene end was trimmed by 7 bases and the J gene end by 0 bases; junction bases not matched to a gene: 4.

This clone occurred a few times. J is TRBJ2-2 and V is TRBV15; D unclear. This CDR3 has 14 amino acids. CDR1 LNHNV and CDR2 YYDKDF come from the germline V gene (reference sequence). Deletions cut 0 bases from V and 3 bases from J, with 5 bases between. In nucleotides, the CDR3 is TGTGCCACCAGCAGAGATGGAGACACCGGGGAGCTGTTTTTT. Amino acid sequence: CATSRDGDTGELFF.